This is a list of T cell receptor beta chains from one sample in a study of cytomegalovirus exposure and HLA in healthy donors. Assay: immunoSEQ multiplex PCR; the TCRdb copy retains only in-frame clones and omits some. Of more than 150,000 clones detected, 80% appear once; the ten largest clones hold 0.65%. Sequenced sample: PBMCs. These receptors all come from a boy younger than 18 in good health and CMV-seronegative. Each CDR3 is given without its conserved first and last residue. The size field is filled for only some rows; it gives once, few, many or a size class.

v_call clone_size cdr3_aa
TRBV5-4 . ASSPPGLAGGGQF
TRBV30 . AYSTAASGNTIY
TRBV6-5 . ATGTGANVLT
TRBV9 . ASSVNEARSNYGYT
TRBV5-1 . ASSFGGDYGYT
TRBV6-6 . ASREGVNTEAF
TRBV25-1 few ASTLGLADDFGELF
TRBV7-9 . ASSLARGASAYNEQF
TRBV6-5 . ASSGTAFYEQY
TRBV21-1 . ASSKGWCRAWQETQY
TRBV6-5 . ASSRGGVGELF
TRBV30 . AWSVRDSNYGYT
TRBV9 few ASSVAGQGSGNTIY
TRBV4-1 . ASSQGERLNIQY
TRBV5-8 . ASSFHGLAGTPDTQY
TRBV29-1 . SVGQGQGHQPQH
TRBV11-2 . ASSLGTSGRANNEQF
TRBV7-9 once ASSLDVGLDYGYT
TRBV6-5 . ASSPGRTTSYEQY
TRBV30 few AWSVAGRPTEAF
TRBV5-4 . ASSSAGGGEETQY
TRBV9 . ASSSGQGIQETQY
TRBV9 . ASSPVAFATDTQY
TRBV6-1 . ASTSGDYGYT
TRBV11-1 few ASSLEQEGTEAF
TRBV27 . ASSLGGEVWRMNTEAF
TRBV4-2 few ASSQDGLLSDTQY
TRBV4-2 . ASSQDPSGMSGEKLF
TRBV5-1 . ASSLASSGANVLT
TRBV18 . ASSARDRGHEQY
TRBV11-3 . ASSGGTSGRASYNEQF
TRBV5-4 . ASSQTGAEAF
TRBV7-9 . ASSLDGSYNNEQF
TRBV9 . ASTPSGSTDTQY
TRBV14 . ASSQDPGQGRIGTEAF
TRBV18 . ASSLDSLGDYGYT
TRBV12-5 . ASGSPPSGDSGANVLT
TRBV4-2 . ASSQGLGYT
TRBV13 . ASSEEANYEQY
TRBV5-6 once ASSLGQAAYGYT
TRBV9 few ASSQGQGGEKLF
TRBV5-6 . ASSPSAGNRPYEQY
TRBV4-2 . ASSPGTPNEQY
TRBV5-5 . ASSLGPGGQPQH
TRBV14 . ASSQGASGGATTYNEQF
TRBV5-1 . ASSSRQANYGYT
TRBV6-6 . ASSYSWSQPQH
TRBV19 . ASRMAAGNTIY
TRBV9 . ASSVGGLYYGYT
TRBV27 . ASSLLGVASTGELF
TRBV4-3 . ASSQGLESIQY
TRBV30 . AWKGDRHGYT